A selection of T cell receptor beta chains follows, all from one sample in a study of CD8 T cells in Susac syndrome. From the immunoSEQ multiplex PCR reads, TCRdb called clonotypes with MiXCR, one entry per CDR3 protein. This table has about 130,000 distinct CDR3 sequences, more than 75% appearing once. Sequencing input: CD8+ T cells from PBMCs. The receptors were gathered from a human donor with multiple sclerosis. Each CDR3 is given with its conserved first and last residue. The D gene is left open where the match is weak. Part of the rows lack a size; the others show once, few, many or a class for expanded clones.

d_gene,len,abundance,j_gene,v_gene,CDR3nt,CDR3aa
NA,13,NA,TRBJ1-4,TRBV25-1,TGTGCCAGCAGTCTGATCTTGGATGAAAAACTGTTTTTT,CASSLILDEKLFF
NA,15,few,TRBJ2-7,TRBV5-6,TGTGCCAGCAGTATTGCGGACGGCAACTCCTACGAGCAGTACTTC,CASSIADGNSYEQYF
NA,13,few,TRBJ2-7,TRBV6-1,TGTGCCAGCAGCCCCCCCTCTTCCTACGAGCAGTACTTC,CASSPPSSYEQYF
NA,15,NA,TRBJ2-7,TRBV7-2,TGTGCCAGCAGCTTAGCAGTGACAGAGTCGGACGAGCAGTACTTC,CASSLAVTESDEQYF
TRBD1,18,once,TRBJ2-2,TRBV7-3,TGTGCCAGCAGCTTACAAGGCCGCCCAGGGGGCGTCGGCGGGGAGCTGTTTTTT,CASSLQGRPGGVGGELFF
NA,11,once,TRBJ1-1,TRBV2,TGTGCTTGGCTCCGTGGCACTGAAGCTTTCTTT,CAWLRGTEAFF
NA,14,NA,TRBJ2-5,TRBV2,TGTGCCAGCAGAATGCCGGGACTTCAAGAGACCCAGTACTTC,CASRMPGLQETQYF
NA,14,NA,TRBJ1-2,TRBV5-1,TGCGCCAGCAGCTTGAATACGCCCGGGGCTGGCTACACCTTC,CASSLNTPGAGYTF
TRBD2,13,NA,TRBJ2-1,TRBV29-1,TGCAGCGTTGAAAGCGGGGAGGGATATGAGCAGTTCTTC,CSVESGEGYEQFF
NA,15,NA,TRBJ2-1,TRBV7-8,TGTGCCACCCTCGCCCAACCCAGCTCCTACAATGAGCAGTTCTTC,CATLAQPSSYNEQFF
NA,15,NA,TRBJ1-2,TRBV4-3,TGCGCCAGCAGCCAATGGACAGCTCCGAACTATGGCTACACCTTC,CASSQWTAPNYGYTF
NA,15,NA,TRBJ1-1,TRBV9,TGTGCCAGCAGCGTACGGGACACACTGAACACTGAAGCTTTCTTT,CASSVRDTLNTEAFF
NA,13,NA,TRBJ1-6,TRBV5-4,TGTGCCAGCAGCTTGGAGCCGGACTCACCCCTCCACTTT,CASSLEPDSPLHF
NA,12,NA,TRBJ2-7,TRBV29-1,TGCAGCGTTGAAGACAGGCCCTACGAGCAGTACTTC,CSVEDRPYEQYF
NA,14,NA,TRBJ2-2,TRBV19,TGTGCCAGTAGTCCAGTACAGGGATCCGGGGAGCTGTTTTTT,CASSPVQGSGELFF
NA,16,few,TRBJ2-3,TRBV10-3,TGTGCCATCAGTGAGTCACGGGGATATAGCACAGATACGCAGTATTTT,CAISESRGYSTDTQYF
NA,13,NA,TRBJ1-2,TRBV14,TGTGCCAGCAGCCAGTCGGCCCACTATGGCTACACCTTC,CASSQSAHYGYTF
TRBD1,16,few,TRBJ2-7,TRBV3-1,TGTGCCAGCAGCGCGCCCGGGACAGGGGGCTCCTACGAGCAGTACTTC,CASSAPGTGGSYEQYF
TRBD2,18,NA,TRBJ2-2,TRBV12-3/TRBV12-4,TGTGCCAGCAGTGGGCGTGGGACTAGCGGGGTTAACACCGGGGAGCTGTTTTTT,CASSGRGTSGVNTGELFF
NA,13,NA,TRBJ2-7,TRBV7-6,TGTGCCAGCAGCCCGGAGAGGCTCGACGAGCAGTACTTC,CASSPERLDEQYF
NA,14,once,TRBJ2-5,TRBV5-1,TGCGCCAGCAGCTCCAATAAGTACCAAGAGACCCAGTACTTC,CASSSNKYQETQYF
NA,14,NA,TRBJ2-5,TRBV27,TGTGCCAGCAGTCAGACGGGATCTGAGGAGACCCAGTACTTC,CASSQTGSEETQYF
NA,15,NA,TRBJ1-1,TRBV4-1,TGCGCCAGCACGAGAAGACTGAATTCGAACACTGAAGCTTTCTTT,CASTRRLNSNTEAFF
NA,15,NA,TRBJ2-1,TRBV7-9,TGTGCCAGCAGCTTAGCTAGCGGTATTTACAATGAGCAGTTCTTC,CASSLASGIYNEQFF
TRBD2,14,once,TRBJ2-1,TRBV4-1,TGCGCCAGCAGGGAAGCGGGAGGGCCCCATGAGCAGTTCTTC,CASREAGGPHEQFF
TRBD2,15,NA,TRBJ2-1,TRBV6-2/TRBV6-3,TGTGCCAGCAGCTCGAGCGGGAGAGGGTACAATGAGCAGTTCTTC,CASSSSGRGYNEQFF
NA,15,NA,TRBJ2-1,TRBV5-6,TGTGCCAGCAGCGAGAAATCGACGGATTACAATGAGCAGTTCTTC,CASSEKSTDYNEQFF